The 24 T cell receptor beta chains listed next were all sequenced from one sample in a study of cytomegalovirus exposure and HLA in healthy donors listed by TCRdb under 2017. Libraries came from the immunoSEQ multiplex PCR assay. A mixture of 60 forward primers for TCR Vbeta segments and 13 reverse primers for TCR Jbeta segments was used in the multiplex PCR. Not all clones reach the TCRdb copy of this immuneACCESS table, which keeps in-frame sequences only. Checked studies attribute under half of the gap to unresolved V genes and leave the rest unexplained. Counted in this sample were tens of thousands of clones; 80% to 90% of them appeared once. The ten largest make up about 2.9% of the sample. Sequenced sample: PBMCs. The receptors come from a woman in her thirties in good health and CMV-seronegative.

V gene TRBV30 combines with J gene TRBJ2-7; D is possibly TRBD1 (6 bases). CDR3 length: 13 amino acids. Germline CDR1 GTSNPN, CDR2 SVGIG (reference sequence). V lost 0 bases, J lost 7 bases, and 13 bases lay in between. The DNA for the CDR3 is TGTGCCTGGAGTGTACTAGGGACATCGGAGCAGTACTTC. Its protein product is CAWSVLGTSEQYF.

A note on this clone: One junction end does not reproduce the germline sequence, and a read error may be involved. The chain recombines TRBV4-1 with TRBJ2-1; 9 nucleotides match TRBD1. The CDR3 runs 12 residues. The germline V gene has CDR1 MGHRA and CDR2 YSYEKL. CDR3 loop: CASSRAGTGPVF. The CDR3 DNA reads as TGCGCCAGCAGTCGGGCCGGGACAGGGCCAGTCTTC.

The count of this clone is one. The chain joins TRBV19 to TRBJ1-2, with D possibly TRBD1 on 5 matching bases. The germline V gene encodes CDR1 LNHDA and CDR2 SQIVND (reference sequence). The CDR3 covers 16 residues. The V end was cut by 7 bases, the J end by 5 bases, with 23 bases between. CDR3 DNA sequence: TGTGCCAGTACCCCAGAGGGACTCCGAGGGGTTTATGGCTACACCTTC. Its protein product is CASTPEGLRGVYGYTF.

The chain employs TRBV5-1 and TRBJ2-7, with TRBD2 identical over 7 bases. Trimming at V came to 4 bases and at J to 3 bases, leaving 7 bases not matched to a gene. Per germline, CDR1 SGHRS and CDR2 YFSETQ. The CDR3 sequence is 14 residues long. In DNA form, the CDR3 reads TGCGCCAGCAGCCCTCGCGGGGGACGCTACGAGCAGTACTTC. Translation: CASSPRGGRYEQYF.

V gene TRBV19 combines with J gene TRBJ1-1; TRBD1 might be the D (6 bases). This CDR3 comprises 16 residues. V lost 4 bases and J 1 base, leaving 16 bases between the germline ends. Germline V gene data show CDR1 as LNHDA and CDR2 as SQIVND (reference sequence). For the CDR3, the DNA is TGTGCCAGTAGTAGCCCCTTTAGGGGGGGGAACACTGAAGCTTTCTTT. As protein: CASSSPFRGGNTEAFF.

The chain uses TRBV7-2 and TRBJ2-1; the D is unclear. This CDR3 has 15 residues. Germline V gene lookup returns CDR1 SGHTA and CDR2 FQGNSA. Trimming shortened V by 0 bases and J by 6 bases, and 12 bases separated the two germline ends. DNA of the CDR3: TGTGCCAGCAGCTTAGCGCTTTTTAGTCTCAATGAGCAGTTCTTC. Encoded protein: CASSLALFSLNEQFF.

This chain connects TRBV15 to TRBJ2-5, with D possibly matching TRBD1 (5 bases). The end of the DNA fits TRBJ2-7 better, so the J call may be wrong. In germline, CDR1 is LNHNV, CDR2 YYDKDF (reference sequence). The CDR3 is 15 amino acids. CDR3 protein: CATSREETARNEQYF. CDR3 nucleotides: TGTGCCACCAGCAGAGAAGAGACAGCTAGAAACGAGCAGTACTTC.

This clone came up a few times. This chain joins TRBV2 and TRBJ2-3; the D gene is possibly TRBD2 (7 bases). V lost 7 bases to trimming and J lost 4 bases, with 12 bases between them. This CDR3 comprises 13 residues. Germline-derived CDR1 and CDR2 are SNHLY and FYNNEI. The CDR3 region has the DNA TGTGCCAGCACCAAGGGGGGGGCAGATACGCAGTATTTT. This codes for CASTKGGADTQYF.

In DNA, the CDR3 is TGTGCCAGCAGTTTACGAACTGACAGGGTTTTCTCCTTTAGGATTCAGCCCCAGCATTTT. Protein product: CASSLRTDRVFSFRIQPQHF. V is TRBV28 and J is TRBJ1-5; 7 nucleotides agree with TRBD1. This CDR3 spans 20 amino acids. V trimming: 2 bases; J trimming: 6 bases; junction bases outside the gene matches: 22. Germline assignment: CDR1 MDHEN and CDR2 SYDVKM.

The chain recombines TRBV7-2 with TRBJ2-5; no reliable D call. CDR1 is SGHTA and CDR2 is FQGNSA in the germline V gene. V lost 1 base and J lost 0, with 6 bases in between. This CDR3 contains 14 residues. The CDR3 nucleotides are TGTGCCAGCAGCTTAGGCAGGAACCAAGAGACCCAGTACTTC. Translating it yields CASSLGRNQETQYF.

The chain carries TRBV7-2 and TRBJ2-2, with TRBD1 as a possible D gene (6 bases). Between the trimmed V and J ends, which lost 1 base and 4 bases, there was a span of 13 bases. This CDR3 spans 16 amino acids. Germline V gene lookup returns CDR1 SGHTA and CDR2 FQGNSA. This chain's CDR3 is CASSLVQGLVTGELFF. DNA of the CDR3: TGTGCCAGCAGCTTAGTCCAGGGGTTGGTCACCGGGGAGCTGTTTTTT.

This clone was recorded only once. The chain has TRBV13 and TRBJ2-2, with TRBD1 matching 7 bases. The CDR3 totals 14 residues. With 7 bases clipped from V and 6 bases from J, the junction kept 8 bases outside the gene matches. Germline assignment: CDR1 PRHDT and CDR2 FYEKMQ (reference sequence). Written as DNA, the CDR3 is TGTGCCAGCAACCGACAGGGTTTAGCCGGGGAGCTGTTTTTT. Translated, it gives CASNRQGLAGELFF.

This chain uses TRBV5-1 with TRBJ1-6, with D unresolved. Between the trimmed V and J ends, which lost 0 bases and 10 bases, there was a span of 8 bases. CDR1 and CDR2 from the germline V gene are SGHRS and YFSETQ. CDR3 size: 13 residues. Written as DNA, the CDR3 is TGCGCCAGCAGCTTGGACTCGCGGTCACCCCTCCACTTT. Its protein product is CASSLDSRSPLHF. The complete variable domain, with remaining parts taken from reference TRBV5-1 and TRBJ1-6, reads KAGVTQTPRYLIKTRGQQVTLSCSPISGHRSVSWYQQTPGQGLQFLFEYFSETQRNKGNFPGRFSGRQFSNSRSEMNVSTLELGDSALYLCASSLDSRSPLHFGNGTRLTVT.

The V call is TRBV19, the J call TRBJ2-7; a possible D gene is TRBD1 (5 bases). The CDR3 totals 15 residues. Germline CDR1 reads LNHDA; CDR2 reads SQIVND (reference sequence). The V end lost 0 bases, the J end lost 5 bases, and 14 bases lay between the germline ends. The CDR3 protein is CASSIDWYKGNEQYF. DNA for the CDR3: TGTGCCAGTAGTATAGATTGGTATAAGGGGAACGAGCAGTACTTC.

Of note for this clone: Other nucleotide sequences from this sample produce the same CDR3. CDR3 protein: CASTSTRGATNEKLFF. The CDR3 nucleotides are TGTGCCAGCACTTCAACCCGGGGAGCAACTAATGAAAAACTGTTTTTT. The V and J genes are TRBV28 and TRBJ1-4; D ambiguous. V lost 7 bases and J lost 0, with 15 bases in between. The CDR3 is made up of 16 amino acids. CDR1 is MDHEN, CDR2 SYDVKM, per germline.

The count of this clone is one. The chain employs TRBV30 and TRBJ2-7; tentatively, D is TRBD1 (6 bases). This CDR3 is 12 amino acids long. Trimming took off 3 bases at V and 7 bases at J, with 13 bases between the two ends. Germline CDR1 GTSNPN, CDR2 SVGIG (reference sequence). The CDR3: CAWRQGSWEQYF. CDR3 DNA: TGTGCCTGGAGGCAGGGGAGTTGGGAGCAGTACTTC. The full variable domain, rest sourced from reference TRBV30 and TRBJ2-7, is SQTIHQWPATLVQPVGSPLSLECTVEGTSNPNLYWYRQAAGRGLQLLFYSVGIGQISSEVPQNLSASRPQDRQFILSSKKLLLSDSGFYLCAWRQGSWEQYFGPGTRLTVT.

This CDR3 reads CASSFPSGGSYNEQFF. In nucleotides, the CDR3 is TGTGCCAGTAGTTTCCCTAGCGGGGGCTCCTACAATGAGCAGTTCTTC. This rearrangement joins TRBV19 to TRBJ2-1; 10 positions agree with TRBD2. This CDR3 spans 16 amino acids. CDR1 and CDR2 from the germline V gene are LNHDA and SQIVND (reference sequence). Trimming cost V 5 bases and J 0 bases; bases outside gene matches: 4. Variable domain in full (rest from reference TRBV19 and TRBJ2-1): DGGITQSPKYLFRKEGQNVTLSCEQNLNHDAMYWYRQDPGQGLRLIYYSQIVNDFQKGDIAEGYSVSREKKESFPLTVTSAQKNPTAFYLCASSFPSGGSYNEQFFGPGTRLTVL.

V is TRBV19 and J is TRBJ1-2; D remains ambiguous. V was trimmed by 8 bases and J by 9 bases, leaving 16 bases between them. The CDR3 sequence is 12 residues long. CDR1 is LNHDA, CDR2 SQIVND, per germline (reference sequence). Written as DNA, the CDR3 is TGTGCCAGTGCCTCAGGAGGCCGTAGCTACACCTTC. Translation: CASASGGRSYTF.

This clone was seen only a few times. The V call is TRBV6-1, the J call TRBJ2-3; maybe TRBD2 (5 bases). V was pared by 4 bases and J by 2 bases, with 13 bases between. This CDR3 has 15 amino acids. CDR1 is MNHNS, CDR2 SASEGT, per germline. This chain's CDR3 is CASSASVRATDTQYF. CDR3 nucleotide sequence: TGTGCCAGCAGTGCCTCGGTGCGGGCCACAGATACGCAGTATTTT.

This clone was recorded once. V gene TRBV28 combines with J gene TRBJ1-5; D unresolved. The germline CDR1 and CDR2 sequences are MDHEN and SYDVKM. With 6 bases removed from V and 4 bases from J, the gap between germline ends came to 25 bases. The CDR3 consists of 18 residues. CDR3 region: CASSTRASSPTGNQPQHF. The CDR3 coding sequence is TGTGCCAGCAGCACCCGGGCATCGAGCCCAACGGGGAATCAGCCCCAGCATTTT.

The rearrangement links TRBV7-2 to TRBJ2-3; 8 bases are shared with TRBD1. The junction had 7 bases not matched to a gene; V was cut back by 2 bases and J by 0 bases. Germline loops: CDR1 SGHTA, CDR2 FQGNSA. This CDR3 comprises 17 residues. In nucleotides, the CDR3 is TGTGCCAGCAGCTTACGACAGGGGCGAACTAGCACAGATACGCAGTATTTT. Residues: CASSLRQGRTSTDTQYF.

The chain links TRBV27 to TRBJ2-3; 7 nucleotides agree with TRBD1. Trimming took 10 bases from V and 2 from J; bases not matched to a gene: 12. The germline V gene has CDR1 MNHEY and CDR2 SMNVEV (reference sequence). The CDR3 is 15 residues long. The DNA for the CDR3 is TGTGCCACTCGACCTTGGACAGGTCCCACAGATACGCAGTATTTT. This codes for CATRPWTGPTDTQYF.

This clone was counted a single time. The chain has TRBV11-2 and TRBJ2-1; no clear D gene. This CDR3 region has 16 residues. Germline V gene data show CDR1 as SGHAT and CDR2 as FQNNGV. V lost 0 bases to trimming and J lost 8 bases, with 17 bases between them. This CDR3 is CASSLDPGPPYYEQFF. As DNA, the CDR3 is TGTGCCAGCAGCTTAGATCCAGGTCCCCCTTACTATGAGCAGTTCTTC.

V and J are TRBV5-4 and TRBJ1-4; TRBD1 matches 7 bases. The V gene's germline CDR1 is SGHNT and CDR2 YYREEE (reference sequence). There are 14 residues in the CDR3. V shed 3 bases, J shed 7 bases, and the junction held 6 bases outside the gene matches. CDR3 protein: CASSWDSGREKLFF. In DNA, the CDR3 is TGTGCCAGCAGCTGGGACAGCGGCCGTGAAAAACTGTTTTTT.